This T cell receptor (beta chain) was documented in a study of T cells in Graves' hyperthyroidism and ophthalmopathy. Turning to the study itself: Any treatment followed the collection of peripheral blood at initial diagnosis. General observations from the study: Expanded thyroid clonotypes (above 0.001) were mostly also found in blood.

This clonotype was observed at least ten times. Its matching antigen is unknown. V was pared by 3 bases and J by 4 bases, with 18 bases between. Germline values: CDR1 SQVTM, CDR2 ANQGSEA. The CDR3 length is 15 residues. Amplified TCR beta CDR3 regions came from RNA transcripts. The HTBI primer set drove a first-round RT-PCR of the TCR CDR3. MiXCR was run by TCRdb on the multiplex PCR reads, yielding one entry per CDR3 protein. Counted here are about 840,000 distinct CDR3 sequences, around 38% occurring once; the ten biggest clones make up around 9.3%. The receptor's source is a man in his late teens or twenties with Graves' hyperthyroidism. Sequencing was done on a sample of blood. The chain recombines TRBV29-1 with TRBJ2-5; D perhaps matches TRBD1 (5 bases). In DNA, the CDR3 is TGCAGCGTTGAGGGGCGCGACCCCCTGCGAGAGACCCAGTACTTC. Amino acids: CSVEGRDPLRETQYF.